The clone carrying this T cell receptor beta chain was picked up a small number of times. From the 5' RACE reads, TCRdb called clonotypes with MiXCR, one entry per CDR3 protein. This sample has 40,000 or so distinct CDR3 sequences, with about 8.1% found just once. This entry belongs to a study of chronic HIV infection and antiretroviral therapy. Trimming took 0 bases from V and 9 from J, leaving 13 bases between them. This CDR3 has 15 amino acids. CDR1 is SGHNT, CDR2 YYREEE, per germline (reference sequence). The sequenced sample was peripheral blood. J is TRBJ1-6 and V is TRBV5-4; D is unresolved. This TCR was sampled from an adult who had HIV and had not received antiretroviral therapy, or was an uninfected healthy control (not recorded which). The CDR3 sequence: CASSLGPLSASPLHF. DNA of the CDR3: TGTGCCAGCAGCTTGGGACCGTTATCCGCTTCACCCCTCCACTTT.